The text below deals with one T cell receptor (beta chain). Antigen specificity is unknown. The data stem from a study of T cell repertoires in cytomegalovirus infection. Study overall: It can be stated that public TCR beta signatures indicated CMV infection as well as a matching HLA type.

Points from the study as a whole: Summed public TCR beta family frequency identified CMV carriers bearing the relevant HLA.

The CDR3 length is 14 residues. The V and J ends lost 5 bases and 2 bases respectively, with 10 bases between them. Germline V gene data show CDR1 as SGHTA and CDR2 as FQGNSA. Via MiXCR, TCRdb re-called the reads, giving one row per CDR3 protein. Of about 530,000 distinct CDR3 sequences in the sample, 26% were seen once. The chain links TRBV7-2 to TRBJ1-3; possible D gene TRBD1, 5 bases. The sample taken for sequencing was PBMCs. This receptor was obtained from a human donor in good health (CMV status not recorded). Some clones in this sample may be carry-over from other donors' samples. The CDR3 nucleotides are TGTGCCAGCAGCCGTGCAGGGACTGGAAACACCATATATTTT. Encoded protein: CASSRAGTGNTIYF.